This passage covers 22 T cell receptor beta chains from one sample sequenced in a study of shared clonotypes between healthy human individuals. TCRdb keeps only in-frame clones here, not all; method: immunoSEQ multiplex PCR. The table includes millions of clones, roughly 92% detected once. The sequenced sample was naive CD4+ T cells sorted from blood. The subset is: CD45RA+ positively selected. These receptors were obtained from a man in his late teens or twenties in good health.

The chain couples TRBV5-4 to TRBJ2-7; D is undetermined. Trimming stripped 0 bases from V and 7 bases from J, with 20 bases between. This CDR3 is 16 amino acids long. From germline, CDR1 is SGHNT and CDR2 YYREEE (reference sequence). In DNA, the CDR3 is TGTGCCAGCAGCTTGGCCGACTGGTACGAGGTAGGGGAGCAGTACTTC. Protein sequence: CASSLADWYEVGEQYF.

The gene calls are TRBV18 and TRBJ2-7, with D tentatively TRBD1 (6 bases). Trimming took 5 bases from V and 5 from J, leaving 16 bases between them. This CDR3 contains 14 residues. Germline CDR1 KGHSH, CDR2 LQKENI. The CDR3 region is CASSLQGKGNEQYF. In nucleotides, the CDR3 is TGTGCCAGCTCATTACAGGGAAAGGGGAACGAGCAGTACTTC.

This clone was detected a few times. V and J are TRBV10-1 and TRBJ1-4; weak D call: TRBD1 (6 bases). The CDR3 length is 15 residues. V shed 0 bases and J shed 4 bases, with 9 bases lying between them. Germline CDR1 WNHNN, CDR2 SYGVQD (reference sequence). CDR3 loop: CASSESAGDNEKLFF. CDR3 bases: TGCGCCAGCAGTGAGTCGGCAGGGGATAATGAAAAACTGTTTTTT.

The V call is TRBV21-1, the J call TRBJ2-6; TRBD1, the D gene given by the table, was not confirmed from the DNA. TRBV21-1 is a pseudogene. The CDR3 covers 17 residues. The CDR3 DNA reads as TGTGCCAGCAGCAAAAAAGGGGGCGAAACTGGGGCCAACGTCCTGACTTTC. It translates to CASSKKGGETGANVLTF.

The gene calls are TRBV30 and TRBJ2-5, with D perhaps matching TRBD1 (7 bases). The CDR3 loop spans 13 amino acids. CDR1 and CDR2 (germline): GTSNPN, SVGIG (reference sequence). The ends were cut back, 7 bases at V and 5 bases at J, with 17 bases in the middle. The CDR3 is CAFDREVGETQYF. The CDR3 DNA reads TGTGCCTTCGACAGGGAGGTCGGGGAGACCCAGTACTTC.

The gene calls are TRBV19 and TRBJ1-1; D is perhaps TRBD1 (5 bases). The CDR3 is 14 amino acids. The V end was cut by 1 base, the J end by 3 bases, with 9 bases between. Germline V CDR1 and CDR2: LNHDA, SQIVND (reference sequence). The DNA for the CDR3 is TGTGCCAGTAGTATAGTTAAACAGGACACTGAAGCTTTCTTT. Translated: CASSIVKQDTEAFF. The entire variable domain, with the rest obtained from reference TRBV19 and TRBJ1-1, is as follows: DGGITQSPKYLFRKEGQNVTLSCEQNLNHDAMYWYRQDPGQGLRLIYYSQIVNDFQKGDIAEGYSVSREKKESFPLTVTSAQKNPTAFYLCASSIVKQDTEAFFGQGTRLTVV.

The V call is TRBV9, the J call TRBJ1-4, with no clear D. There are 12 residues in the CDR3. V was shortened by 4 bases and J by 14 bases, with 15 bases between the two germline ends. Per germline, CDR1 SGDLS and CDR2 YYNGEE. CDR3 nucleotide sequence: TGTGCCAGCAGCCCATCCTCGAACCGCCTGTTTTTT. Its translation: CASSPSSNRLFF.

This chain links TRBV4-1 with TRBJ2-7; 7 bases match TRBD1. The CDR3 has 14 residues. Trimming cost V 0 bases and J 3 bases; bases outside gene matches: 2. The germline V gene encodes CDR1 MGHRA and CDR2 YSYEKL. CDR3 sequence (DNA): TGCGCCAGCAGCCAAGAGGACAGGAACTACGAGCAGTACTTC. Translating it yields CASSQEDRNYEQYF.

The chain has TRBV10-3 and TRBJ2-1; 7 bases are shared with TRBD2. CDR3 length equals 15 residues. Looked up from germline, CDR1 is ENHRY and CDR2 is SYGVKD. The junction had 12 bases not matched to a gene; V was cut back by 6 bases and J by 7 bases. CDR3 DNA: TGTGCCATCAGCGGTTCCGGGACTAATTTGAATGAGCAGTTCTTC. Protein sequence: CAISGSGTNLNEQFF.

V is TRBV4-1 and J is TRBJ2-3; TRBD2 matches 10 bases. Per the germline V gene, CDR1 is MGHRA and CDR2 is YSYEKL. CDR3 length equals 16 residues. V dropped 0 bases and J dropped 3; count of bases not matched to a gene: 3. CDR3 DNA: TGCGCCAGCAGCCAAGAAAAACTAGCGGGGACAGATACGCAGTATTTT. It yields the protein CASSQEKLAGTDTQYF.

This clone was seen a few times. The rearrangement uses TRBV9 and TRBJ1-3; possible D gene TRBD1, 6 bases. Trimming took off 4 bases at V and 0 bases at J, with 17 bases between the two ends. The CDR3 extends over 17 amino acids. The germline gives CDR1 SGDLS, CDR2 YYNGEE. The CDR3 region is CASSPGGPMSSGNTIYF. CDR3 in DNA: TGTGCCAGCAGCCCCGGGGGGCCTATGAGCTCTGGAAACACCATATATTTT.

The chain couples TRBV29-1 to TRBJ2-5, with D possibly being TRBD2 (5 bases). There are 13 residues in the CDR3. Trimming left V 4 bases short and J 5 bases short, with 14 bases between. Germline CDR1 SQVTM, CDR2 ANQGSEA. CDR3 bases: TGCAGCGTTGGAGAGGGCATTCGGGAGACCCAGTACTTC. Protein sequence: CSVGEGIRETQYF.

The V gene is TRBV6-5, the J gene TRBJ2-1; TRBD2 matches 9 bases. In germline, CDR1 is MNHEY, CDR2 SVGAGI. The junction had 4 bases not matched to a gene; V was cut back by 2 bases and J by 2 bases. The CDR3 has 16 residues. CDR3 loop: CASSYRGLAPYNEQFF. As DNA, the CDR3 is TGTGCCAGCAGTTACAGAGGACTAGCGCCCTACAATGAGCAGTTCTTC.

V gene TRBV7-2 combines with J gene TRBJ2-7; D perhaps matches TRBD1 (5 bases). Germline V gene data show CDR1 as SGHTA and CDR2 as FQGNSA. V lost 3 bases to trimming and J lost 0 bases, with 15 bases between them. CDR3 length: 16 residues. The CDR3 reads CASSFNIWTLSYEQYF. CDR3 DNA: TGTGCCAGCAGCTTCAACATATGGACACTCTCCTACGAGCAGTACTTC.

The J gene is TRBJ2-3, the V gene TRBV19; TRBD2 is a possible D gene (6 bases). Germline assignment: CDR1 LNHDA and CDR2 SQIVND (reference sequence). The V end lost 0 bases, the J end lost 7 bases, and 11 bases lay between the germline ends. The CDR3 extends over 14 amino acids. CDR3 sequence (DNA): TGTGCCAGTAGTATAGATACCACTAGCAATACGCAGTATTTT. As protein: CASSIDTTSNTQYF.

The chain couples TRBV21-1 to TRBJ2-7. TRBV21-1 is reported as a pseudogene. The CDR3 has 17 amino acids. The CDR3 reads CASSKAPGQLLAYEQYF. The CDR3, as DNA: TGTGCCAGCAGCAAAGCTCCCGGGCAGCTCCTCGCCTACGAGCAGTACTTC.

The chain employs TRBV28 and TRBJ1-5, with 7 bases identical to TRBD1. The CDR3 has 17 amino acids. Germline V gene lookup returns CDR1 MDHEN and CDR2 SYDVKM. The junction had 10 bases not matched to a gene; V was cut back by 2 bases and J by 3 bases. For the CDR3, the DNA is TGTGCCAGCAGTTTACTAATGACAGGGATATCCAATCAGCCCCAGCATTTT. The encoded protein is CASSLLMTGISNQPQHF.

In DNA, the CDR3 is TGCAGCGTTGAAAGGTCCCGGCTGAGGAACACTGAAGCTTTCTTT. It translates to CSVERSRLRNTEAFF. The chain combines TRBV29-1 with TRBJ1-1; D gene ambiguous. V shed 2 bases and J shed 1 base, with 14 bases lying between them. The CDR3 covers 15 residues. Germline-derived CDR1 and CDR2 are SQVTM and ANQGSEA.

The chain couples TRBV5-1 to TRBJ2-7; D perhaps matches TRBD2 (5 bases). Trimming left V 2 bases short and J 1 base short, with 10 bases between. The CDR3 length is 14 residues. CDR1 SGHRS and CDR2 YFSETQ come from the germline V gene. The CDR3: CASSFGLGSYEQYF. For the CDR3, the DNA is TGCGCCAGCAGCTTCGGACTGGGTTCCTACGAGCAGTACTTC.

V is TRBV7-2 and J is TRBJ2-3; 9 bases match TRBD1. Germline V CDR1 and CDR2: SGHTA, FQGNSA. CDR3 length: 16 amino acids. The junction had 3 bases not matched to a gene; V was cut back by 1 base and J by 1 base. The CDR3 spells CASSLDRGRGTDTQYF. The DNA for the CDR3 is TGTGCCAGCAGCTTAGACAGGGGGCGTGGCACAGATACGCAGTATTTT.

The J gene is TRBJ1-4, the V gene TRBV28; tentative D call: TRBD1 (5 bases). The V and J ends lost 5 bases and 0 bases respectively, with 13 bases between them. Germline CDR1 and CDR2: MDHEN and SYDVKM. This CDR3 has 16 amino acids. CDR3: CASSIRLGPTNEKLFF. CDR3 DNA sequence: TGTGCCAGCAGTATTAGGTTGGGACCAACTAATGAAAAACTGTTTTTT.

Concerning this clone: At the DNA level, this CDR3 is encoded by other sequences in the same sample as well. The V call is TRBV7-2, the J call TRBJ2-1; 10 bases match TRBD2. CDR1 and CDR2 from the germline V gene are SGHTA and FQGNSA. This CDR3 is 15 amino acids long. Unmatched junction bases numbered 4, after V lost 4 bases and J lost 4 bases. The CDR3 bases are TGTGCCAGCAGCTCTGGACTAGCGGTTTACAATGAGCAGTTCTTC. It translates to CASSSGLAVYNEQFF. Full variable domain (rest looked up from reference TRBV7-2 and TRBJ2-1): GAGVSQSPSNKVTEKGKDVELRCDPISGHTALYWYRQSLGQGLEFLIYFQGNSAPDKSGLPSDRFSAERTGGSVSTLTIQRTQQEDSAVYLCASSSGLAVYNEQFFGPGTRLTVL.